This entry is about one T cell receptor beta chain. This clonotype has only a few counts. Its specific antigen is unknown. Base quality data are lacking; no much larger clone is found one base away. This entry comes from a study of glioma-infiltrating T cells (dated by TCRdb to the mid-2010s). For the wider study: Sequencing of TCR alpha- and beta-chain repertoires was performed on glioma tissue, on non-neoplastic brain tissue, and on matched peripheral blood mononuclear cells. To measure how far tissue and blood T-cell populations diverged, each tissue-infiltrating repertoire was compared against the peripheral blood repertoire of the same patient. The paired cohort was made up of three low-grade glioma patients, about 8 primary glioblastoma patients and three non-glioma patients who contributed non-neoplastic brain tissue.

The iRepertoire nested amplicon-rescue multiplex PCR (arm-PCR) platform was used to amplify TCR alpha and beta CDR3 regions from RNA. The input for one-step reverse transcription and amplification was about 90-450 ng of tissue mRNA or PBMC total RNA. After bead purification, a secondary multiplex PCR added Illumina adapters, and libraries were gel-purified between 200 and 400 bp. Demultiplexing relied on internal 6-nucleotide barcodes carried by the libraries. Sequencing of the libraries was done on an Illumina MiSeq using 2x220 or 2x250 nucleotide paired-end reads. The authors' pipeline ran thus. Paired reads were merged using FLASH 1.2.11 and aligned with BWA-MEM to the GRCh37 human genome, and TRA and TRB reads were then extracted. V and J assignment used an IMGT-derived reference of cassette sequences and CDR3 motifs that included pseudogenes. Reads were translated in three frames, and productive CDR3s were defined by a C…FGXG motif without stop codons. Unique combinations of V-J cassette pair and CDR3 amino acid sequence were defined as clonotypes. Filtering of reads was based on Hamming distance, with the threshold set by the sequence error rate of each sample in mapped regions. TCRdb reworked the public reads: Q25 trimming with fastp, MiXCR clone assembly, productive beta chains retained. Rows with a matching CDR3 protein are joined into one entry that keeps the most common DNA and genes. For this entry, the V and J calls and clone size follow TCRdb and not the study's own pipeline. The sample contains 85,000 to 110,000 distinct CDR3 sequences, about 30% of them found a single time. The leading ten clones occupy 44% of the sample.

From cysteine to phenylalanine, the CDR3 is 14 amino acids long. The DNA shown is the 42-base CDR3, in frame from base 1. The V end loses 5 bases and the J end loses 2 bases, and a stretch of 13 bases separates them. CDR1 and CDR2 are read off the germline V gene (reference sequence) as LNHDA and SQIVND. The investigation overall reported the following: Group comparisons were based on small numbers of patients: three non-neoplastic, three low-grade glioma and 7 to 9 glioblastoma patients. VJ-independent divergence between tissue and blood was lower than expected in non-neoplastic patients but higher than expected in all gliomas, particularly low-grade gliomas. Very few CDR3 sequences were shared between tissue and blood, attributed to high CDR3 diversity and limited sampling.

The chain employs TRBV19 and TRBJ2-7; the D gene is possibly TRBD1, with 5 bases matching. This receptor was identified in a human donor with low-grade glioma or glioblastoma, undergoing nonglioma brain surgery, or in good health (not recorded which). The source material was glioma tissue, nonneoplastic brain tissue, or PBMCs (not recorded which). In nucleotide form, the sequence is TGTGCCAGTAGTCCACAGGTACCTACCTACGAGCAGTACTTC. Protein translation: CASSPQVPTYEQYF.